This entry lists 15 T cell receptor beta chains sequenced from one sample in a study of persistence of HIV-infected CD4 T cells (dated by TCRdb to between 2020 and 2021). Their antigens are not known. What the treatment or condition label conveys for this sample: suppressive antiretroviral therapy. As a nonspecific positive control representing the CD4+ T cell repertoire, cells were stimulated with anti-CD3/anti-CD28 magnetic beads. Responding CD4+ T cells were sorted by upregulation of both CD40 ligand and CD69. TCRbeta repertoires were sequenced from genomic DNA with the immunoSEQ hsTCRB assay version 4 in survey mode. TCRdb took over this immuneACCESS table, retaining in-frame rearrangements with V and J assigned. Such tables are incomplete; in checked studies, under half of the missing clones stem from an unresolved V gene, and the remainder is unexplained. Across this sample there are about 45,000 clones, with approximately 90% seen only once. Jointly, the top ten make up 2.5% to 4% of the sample.

Sequencing was performed on CD4+ T cells sorted from PBMCs after approximately 20-hour stimulation, taken from a patient who received antiretroviral therapy. The intended sense of this specimen's cell subset or site label: CD40L+CD69+ CD4 T cells responding to anti-CD3/anti-CD28 beads, representing the overall repertoire. The receptors stem from an adult woman with HIV who was CMV-seropositive.

The V call is TRBV6-6, the J call TRBJ1-3; D possibly corresponds to TRBD1 (5 bases). Deletions cut 6 bases from V and 0 bases from J, with 9 bases between. CDR1 and CDR2 from the germline V gene are MNHNY and SVGAGI (reference sequence). There are 14 residues in the CDR3. In DNA form, the CDR3 reads TGTGCCAGCAGCCCACAGGTCTCTGGAAACACCATATATTTT. Translated: CASSPQVSGNTIYF.

The chain couples TRBV28 to TRBJ1-5; D gene ambiguous. With 8 bases removed from V and 12 bases from J, the gap between germline ends came to 23 bases. This CDR3 region has 14 residues. Per the germline V gene, CDR1 is MDHEN and CDR2 is SYDVKM. CDR3 sequence reads: CASGVPQSPPHQHF. Written as DNA, the CDR3 is TGTGCCAGCGGAGTTCCTCAATCACCCCCTCACCAGCATTTT. The complete variable domain, with remaining parts taken from reference TRBV28 and TRBJ1-5, reads DVKVTQSSRYLVKRTGEKVFLECVQDMDHENMFWYRQDPGLGLRLIYFSYDVKMKEKGDIPEGYSVSREKKERFSLILESASTNQTSMYLCASGVPQSPPHQHFGDGTRLSIL.

This chain uses TRBV12-5 with TRBJ1-1, with D uncertain. The CDR3 is 13 residues long. V gave up 4 bases and J gave up 0 bases, with 6 bases separating them. Germline V gene data show CDR1 as LGHNT and CDR2 as FRNRAP. In nucleotides, the CDR3 is TGTGCTAGTGGTTCTGGGGTGAACACTGAAGCTTTCTTT. Protein sequence: CASGSGVNTEAFF.

The rearrangement uses TRBV13 and TRBJ1-2, with D possibly being TRBD1 (5 bases). The length of the CDR3 is 15 residues. The ends were cut back, 1 base at V and 4 bases at J, with 13 bases in the middle. Germline V CDR1 and CDR2: PRHDT, FYEKMQ (reference sequence). CDR3 region: CASSLASRDGYGYTF. The CDR3 DNA reads TGTGCCAGCAGCTTAGCGTCCAGGGATGGCTATGGCTACACCTTC.

The V gene is TRBV3-1 (or the pseudogene TRBV3-2), the J gene TRBJ2-3; D assignment may be TRBD1 or TRBD2 (6 bases each). Trimming took off 1 base at V and 4 bases at J, with 15 bases between the two ends. This CDR3 spans 16 amino acids. Germline V CDR1 and CDR2: LGHDT, YNNKEL (reference sequence). The CDR3, as DNA: TGTGCCAGCAGCCAAGGTGGGGGGCAGAGATCAGATACGCAGTATTTT. Translated, it gives CASSQGGGQRSDTQYF.

This chain connects TRBV27 to TRBJ1-5; a weak D match, TRBD1 (5 bases). The CDR3 loop spans 15 amino acids. The V and J ends lost 5 bases and 2 bases respectively, with 13 bases between them. Germline V gene sequence: CDR1 MNHEY, CDR2 SMNVEV (reference sequence). DNA of the CDR3: TGTGCCAGCAGTATCGGGACGGAGGGCAATCAGCCCCAGCATTTT. Translating gives CASSIGTEGNQPQHF.

The chain joins TRBV15 to TRBJ2-1, with D tentatively TRBD2 (5 bases). This CDR3 is 15 amino acids long. Trimming cost V 0 bases and J 12 bases, with 18 bases left between them. Germline V gives CDR1 LNHNV, CDR2 YYDKDF (reference sequence). CDR3 in DNA: TGTGCCACCAGCAGAGATACCCCCGTTGTCAGCGGGCAGTTCTTC. It encodes CATSRDTPVVSGQFF.

In this sample, this clone turned up once. The V gene is TRBV30, the J gene TRBJ2-7; 7 bases align to TRBD1. CDR3 length: 13 amino acids. Looked up from germline, CDR1 is GTSNPN and CDR2 is SVGIG (reference sequence). V shed 8 bases, J shed 5 bases, and the junction held 12 bases outside the gene matches. The CDR3 DNA follows: TGTGCCAGGGACAGACTGGGCAGGAACGAGCAGTACTTC. Translated: CARDRLGRNEQYF.

Remarks on this clone: Sequence at one end of the junction differs from germline and may be a read error. V is TRBV10-3 and J is TRBJ1-4; 8 nucleotides agree with TRBD1. The CDR3 loop spans 12 amino acids. Germline CDR1 is ENHRY and CDR2 is SYGVKD. The CDR3 spells CPMDREDEKLFF. DNA for the CDR3: TGTCCCATGGACAGGGAAGACGAAAAACTGTTTTTT.

The chain uses TRBV29-1 and TRBJ2-3; no firm D call. The germline V gene encodes CDR1 SQVTM and CDR2 ANQGSEA. V dropped 5 bases and J dropped 4 bases, with 7 bases sitting between them. The CDR3 has 11 amino acids. CDR3 sequence (DNA): TGCAGCGTTTATAGCCCAGATACGCAGTATTTT. Its translation is CSVYSPDTQYF.

V and J are TRBV29-1 and TRBJ2-2, with 8 bases identical to TRBD1. Per the germline V gene, CDR1 is SQVTM and CDR2 is ANQGSEA. Germline trimming cut 7 bases from V and 6 bases from J; bases unmatched to any gene: 19. CDR3 length: 17 amino acids. The CDR3 DNA reads as TGCAGCGCCGGAGGGGGCAGGGGGCCAACGGGCGCCGGGGAGCTGTTTTTT. Its protein is CSAGGGRGPTGAGELFF.

The chain couples TRBV5-4 to TRBJ2-7, with D hard to call. The germline V gene encodes CDR1 SGHNT and CDR2 YYREEE (reference sequence). The CDR3 is 13 amino acids. Trimming shortened V by 2 bases and J by 1 base, and 7 bases separated the two germline ends. Here the CDR3 reads CASSFDQSYEQYF. The CDR3, as DNA: TGTGCCAGCAGCTTCGACCAATCCTACGAGCAGTACTTC.

The chain is built from TRBV7-9 and TRBJ1-2, with TRBD1 matching over 8 bases. CDR3 length equals 14 residues. J gave up 1 base and V 5 bases, and 3 bases lay outside the gene matches. Germline CDR1 SEHNR, CDR2 FQNEAQ (reference sequence). The CDR3 DNA reads as TGTGCCAGCAGCCCAGGACAGGGTAACTATGGCTACACCTTC. Translation: CASSPGQGNYGYTF.

This clone occurred once. The chain uses TRBV6-4 and TRBJ2-1; 10 bases line up with TRBD2. In germline, CDR1 is MRHNA, CDR2 SNTAGT. This CDR3 has 18 residues. V lost 6 bases, J lost 0 bases, and 11 bases stayed unmatched. The CDR3 DNA is TGTGCCAGCAGCCCGAGGGCTAGCGGGAGTGGCTCCTACAATGAGCAGTTCTTC. Amino acid sequence: CASSPRASGSGSYNEQFF.

The chain joins TRBV19 to TRBJ1-5; D is undetermined. V shed 6 bases and J shed 3 bases, with 12 bases lying between them. CDR1 and CDR2 from the germline V gene are LNHDA and SQIVND (reference sequence). The CDR3 has 14 amino acids. The chain's CDR3 is CASRRWDNNQPQHF. CDR3 DNA: TGTGCCAGTAGGAGGTGGGATAACAATCAGCCCCAGCATTTT. Supplemented by reference TRBV19 and TRBJ1-5, the full variable domain reads DGGITQSPKYLFRKEGQNVTLSCEQNLNHDAMYWYRQDPGQGLRLIYYSQIVNDFQKGDIAEGYSVSREKKESFPLTVTSAQKNPTAFYLCASRRWDNNQPQHFGDGTRLSIL.